This T cell receptor (beta chain) was sequenced for a study of post-analysis software for immune sequencing data. The TCR beta cDNA libraries contained unique molecular identifiers. TCRdb reanalysed the PCR reads using MiXCR and keeps one entry per CDR3 protein. The profile covers under 650,000 distinct CDR3 sequences, with around 44% appearing a single time and approximately 1.7% taken by the ten largest. Sequencing was done on a sample of blood. This receptor was identified in a girl aged 5-17 years with multiple sclerosis.

As DNA, the CDR3 is TGTGCCAGCAGCCGGACAATAACCTACGAGCAGTACTTC. It is translated as CASSRTITYEQYF. This chain connects TRBV7-9 to TRBJ2-5; D is possibly TRBD1 (5 bases). TRBJ2-7 explains the end of the DNA better; the J call may be wrong. CDR1 and CDR2 from the germline V gene are SEHNR and FQNEAQ (reference sequence). This CDR3 contains 13 residues.